This T cell receptor beta chain was observed in a study of T cell repertoires in cytomegalovirus infection. Study overall: Indications of both CMV infection and matching HLA type were provided by public TCR beta signatures.

In this sample, this clonotype turned up a few times. What it binds is not known. With V trimmed by 6 bases and J by 1 base, 2 bases remained unmatched. Germline V gene sequence: CDR1 DFQATT, CDR2 SNEGSKA (reference sequence). The CDR3 extends over 13 amino acids. TCRdb re-derived calls from the reads in MiXCR, one entry per CDR3 protein. This table has 200,000 to 300,000 distinct CDR3 sequences, more than 9% appearing once. Whole-study findings and limits: Summed frequency of public TCR beta families distinguished CMV carriers with the relevant HLA. Ex vivo, HLA-C-restricted CMV-specific TCR beta clonotypes prevailed over the rest of the response.

This chain connects TRBV20-1 to TRBJ1-5; 8 bases fit TRBD1. The sample taken for sequencing was PBMCs. This receptor was identified in a human donor in good health (CMV status not recorded). Some clones in this sample may be carry-over from other donors' samples. The DNA of the CDR3 is TGCAGTGCGAACAGGGGGAGCAATCAGCCCCAGCATTTT. Amino acid sequence: CSANRGSNQPQHF.